This TCR beta chain was profiled in a study of tumor-infiltrating lymphocytes in oesophageal squamous cell carcinoma. The CDR3 loop spans 17 amino acids. V lost 4 bases to trimming and J lost 9 bases, with 25 bases between them. CDR1 is GTSNPN, CDR2 SVGIG, per germline (reference sequence). TCRdb passed the PCR reads through MiXCR, listing each CDR3 protein once. The data contain just over 15,000 distinct CDR3 sequences, around 50% of them singletons. The chain couples TRBV30 to TRBJ1-6; no clear D. This TCR came from a male donor with esophageal squamous cell carcinoma. The sample taken for sequencing was esophageal tumor tissue. The CDR3 sequence is CAWNALVHPERGSPLHF. In nucleotides, the CDR3 is TGTGCCTGGAACGCCCTGGTACACCCAGAGAGAGGTTCACCCCTCCACTTT.